A single T cell receptor (beta chain) is shown here with its context. The sample is drawn from a study of T cell responses to AZD1222 COVID-19 vaccine. Trimming cost V 4 bases and J 3 bases; bases outside gene matches: 8. The CDR3 totals 15 residues. Germline lookup yields CDR1 SGHDT and CDR2 YYEEEE. Assay used: immunoSEQ multiplex PCR; TCRdb lists only in-frame clones, some missing. The sample records approximately 150,000 clones, 85% to 90% being singletons. This chain uses TRBV5-6 with TRBJ2-3, with 7 nucleotides matching TRBD1. The sequencing here drew on peripheral blood, taken on day 0 of AZD1222 vaccination. The source is an adult in good health. The CDR3 protein is CASSPLGGSTDTQYF. Here the CDR3 DNA reads TGTGCCAGCAGCCCTCTAGGGGGCAGTACAGATACGCAGTATTTT.